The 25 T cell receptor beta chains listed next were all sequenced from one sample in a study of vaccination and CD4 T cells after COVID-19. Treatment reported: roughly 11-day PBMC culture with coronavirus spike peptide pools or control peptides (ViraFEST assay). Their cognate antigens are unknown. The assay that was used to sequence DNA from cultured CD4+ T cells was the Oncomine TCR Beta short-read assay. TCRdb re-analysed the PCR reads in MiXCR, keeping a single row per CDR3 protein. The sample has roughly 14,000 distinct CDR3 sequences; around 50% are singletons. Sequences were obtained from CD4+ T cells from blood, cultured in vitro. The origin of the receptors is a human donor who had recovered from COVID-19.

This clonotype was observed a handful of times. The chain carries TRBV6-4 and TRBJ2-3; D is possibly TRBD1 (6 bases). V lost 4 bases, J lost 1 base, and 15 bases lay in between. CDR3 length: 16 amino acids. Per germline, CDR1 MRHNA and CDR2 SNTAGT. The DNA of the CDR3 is TGTGCCAGCAGTGCGGGGACAAGCGCCCGCACAGATACGCAGTATTTT. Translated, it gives CASSAGTSARTDTQYF.

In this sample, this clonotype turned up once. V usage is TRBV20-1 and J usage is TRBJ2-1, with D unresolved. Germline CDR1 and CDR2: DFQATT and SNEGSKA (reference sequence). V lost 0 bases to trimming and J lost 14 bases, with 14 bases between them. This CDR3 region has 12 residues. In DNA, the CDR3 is TGCAGTGCTAGAGAGGCGGCCCTTGGTGAGTTCTTC. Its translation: CSAREAALGEFF.

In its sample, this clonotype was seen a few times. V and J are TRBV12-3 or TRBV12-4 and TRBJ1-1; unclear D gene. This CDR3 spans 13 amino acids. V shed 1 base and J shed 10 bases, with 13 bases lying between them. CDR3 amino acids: CASSLGTGGAAFF. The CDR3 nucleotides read TGTGCCAGCAGTTTAGGTACCGGAGGAGCAGCTTTCTTT.

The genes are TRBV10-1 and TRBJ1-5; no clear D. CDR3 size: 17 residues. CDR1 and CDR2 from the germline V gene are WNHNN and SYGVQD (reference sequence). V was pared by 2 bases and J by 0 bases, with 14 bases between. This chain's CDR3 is CASSELDQWDSNQPQHF. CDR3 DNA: TGCGCCAGCAGTGAGCTGGATCAATGGGATAGCAATCAGCCCCAGCATTTT.

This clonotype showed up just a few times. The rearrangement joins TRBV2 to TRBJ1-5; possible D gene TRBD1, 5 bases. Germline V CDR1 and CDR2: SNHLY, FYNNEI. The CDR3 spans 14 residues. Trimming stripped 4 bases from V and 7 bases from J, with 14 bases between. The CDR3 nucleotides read TGTGCCAGCAGTGGGACAACGCCAGAGCAGCCCCAGCATTTT. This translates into CASSGTTPEQPQHF.

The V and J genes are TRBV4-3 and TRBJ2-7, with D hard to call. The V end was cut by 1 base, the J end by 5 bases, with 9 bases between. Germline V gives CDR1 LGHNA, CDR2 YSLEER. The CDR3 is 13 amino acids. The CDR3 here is CASSQGFDHEQYF. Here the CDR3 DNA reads TGCGCCAGCAGCCAAGGTTTTGACCACGAGCAGTACTTC.

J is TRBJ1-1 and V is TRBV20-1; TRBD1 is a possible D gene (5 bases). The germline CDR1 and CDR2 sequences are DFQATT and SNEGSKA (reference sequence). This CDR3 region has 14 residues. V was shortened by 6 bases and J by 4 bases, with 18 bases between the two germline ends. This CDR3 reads CSAEDAGGATEAFF. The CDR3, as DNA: TGCAGTGCCGAAGATGCGGGTGGGGCCACTGAAGCTTTCTTT.

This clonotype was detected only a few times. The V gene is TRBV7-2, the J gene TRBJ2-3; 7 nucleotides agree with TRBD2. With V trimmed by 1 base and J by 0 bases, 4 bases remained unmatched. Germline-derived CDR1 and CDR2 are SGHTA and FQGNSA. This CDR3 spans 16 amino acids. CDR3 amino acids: CASSLVLRGSTDTQYF. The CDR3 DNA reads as TGTGCCAGCAGCTTAGTGTTGCGGGGGAGCACAGATACGCAGTATTTT.

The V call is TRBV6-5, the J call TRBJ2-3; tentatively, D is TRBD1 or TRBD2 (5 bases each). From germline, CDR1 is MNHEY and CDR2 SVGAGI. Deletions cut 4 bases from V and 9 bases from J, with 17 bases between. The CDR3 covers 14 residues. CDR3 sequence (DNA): TGTGCCAGCAGTTCCCGGGACGGGTCGGTAACGCAGTATTTT. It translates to CASSSRDGSVTQYF.

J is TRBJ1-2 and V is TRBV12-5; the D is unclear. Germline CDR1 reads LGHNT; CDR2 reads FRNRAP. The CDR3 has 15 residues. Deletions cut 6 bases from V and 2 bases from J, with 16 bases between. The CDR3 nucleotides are TGTGCTAGTGGATCGGAAACGGCGGCGAACTATGGCTACACCTTC. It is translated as CASGSETAANYGYTF.

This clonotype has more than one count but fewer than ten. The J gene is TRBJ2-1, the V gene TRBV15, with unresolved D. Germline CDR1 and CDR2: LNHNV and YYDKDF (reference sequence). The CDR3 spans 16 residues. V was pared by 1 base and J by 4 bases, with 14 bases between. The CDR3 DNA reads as TGTGCCACCAGCAGAGTGGGCACTGCCTTTTACAATGAGCAGTTCTTC. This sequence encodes CATSRVGTAFYNEQFF. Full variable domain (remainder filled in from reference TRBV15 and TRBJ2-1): DAMVIQNPRYQVTQFGKPVTLSCSQTLNHNVMYWYQQKSSQAPKLLFHYYDKDFNNEADTPDNFQSRRPNTSFCFLDIRSPGLGDTAMYLCATSRVGTAFYNEQFFGPGTRLTVL.

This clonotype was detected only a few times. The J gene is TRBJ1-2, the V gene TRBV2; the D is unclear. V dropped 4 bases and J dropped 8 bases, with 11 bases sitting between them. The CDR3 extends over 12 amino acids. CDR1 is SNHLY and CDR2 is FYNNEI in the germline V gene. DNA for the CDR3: TGTGCCAGCAGTGCAAGAGGTACGGGCTACACCTTC. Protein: CASSARGTGYTF.

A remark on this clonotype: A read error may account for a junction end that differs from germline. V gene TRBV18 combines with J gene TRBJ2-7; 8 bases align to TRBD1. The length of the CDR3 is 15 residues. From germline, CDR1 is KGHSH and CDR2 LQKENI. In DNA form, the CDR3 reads TGTGCCAGCTCACCACCGGACAGGGACAGCTACGGGCAGTACTTC. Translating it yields CASSPPDRDSYGQYF.

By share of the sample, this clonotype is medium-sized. As DNA, the CDR3 is TGTGCCAGCAGCTTAGACCGACGCGAGCAGTACTTC. Residues: CASSLDRREQYF. This chain links TRBV7-2 with TRBJ2-7; no firm D call. This CDR3 spans 12 amino acids. Trimming pared 1 base from V and 6 bases from J, leaving 7 bases between. Germline CDR1 reads SGHTA; CDR2 reads FQGNSA.

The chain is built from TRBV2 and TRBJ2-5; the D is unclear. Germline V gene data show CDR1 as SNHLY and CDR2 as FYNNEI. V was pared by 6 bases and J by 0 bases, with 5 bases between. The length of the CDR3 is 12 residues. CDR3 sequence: CASRTDQETQYF. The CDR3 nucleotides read TGTGCCAGCAGAACAGACCAAGAGACCCAGTACTTC.

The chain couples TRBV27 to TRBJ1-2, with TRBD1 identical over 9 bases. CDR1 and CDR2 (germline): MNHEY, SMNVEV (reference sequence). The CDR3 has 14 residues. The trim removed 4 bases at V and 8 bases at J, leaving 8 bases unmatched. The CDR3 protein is CASSSGQGRRGYTF. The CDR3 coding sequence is TGTGCCAGCAGTTCCGGACAGGGGAGGCGCGGCTACACCTTC.

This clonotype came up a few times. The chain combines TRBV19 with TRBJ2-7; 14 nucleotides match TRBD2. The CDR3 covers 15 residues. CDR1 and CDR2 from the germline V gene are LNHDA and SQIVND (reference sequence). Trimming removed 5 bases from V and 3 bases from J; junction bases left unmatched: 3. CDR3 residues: CASSRLAGGNYEQYF. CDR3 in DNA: TGTGCCAGTAGTCGACTAGCGGGAGGGAACTACGAGCAGTACTTC.

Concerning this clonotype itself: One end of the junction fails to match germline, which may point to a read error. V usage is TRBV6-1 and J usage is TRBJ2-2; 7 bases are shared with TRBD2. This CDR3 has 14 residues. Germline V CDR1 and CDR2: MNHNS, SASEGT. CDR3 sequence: CASSTEAGSLFEVF. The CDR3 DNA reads TGTGCCAGCAGTACCGAAGCGGGATCCCTTTTCGAAGTTTTT.

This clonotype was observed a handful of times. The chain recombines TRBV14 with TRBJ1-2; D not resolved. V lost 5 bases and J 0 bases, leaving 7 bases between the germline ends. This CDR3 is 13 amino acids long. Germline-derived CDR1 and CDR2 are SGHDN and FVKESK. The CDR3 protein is CASSSPSNYGYTF. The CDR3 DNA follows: TGTGCCAGCAGCTCGCCTTCTAACTATGGCTACACCTTC.

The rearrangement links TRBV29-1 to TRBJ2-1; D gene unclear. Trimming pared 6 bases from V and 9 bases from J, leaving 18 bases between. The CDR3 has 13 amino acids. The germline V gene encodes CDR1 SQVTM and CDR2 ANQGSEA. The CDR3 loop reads CSVGRLLPGEQFF. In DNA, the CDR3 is TGCAGCGTGGGTCGGCTTCTGCCGGGTGAGCAGTTCTTC.

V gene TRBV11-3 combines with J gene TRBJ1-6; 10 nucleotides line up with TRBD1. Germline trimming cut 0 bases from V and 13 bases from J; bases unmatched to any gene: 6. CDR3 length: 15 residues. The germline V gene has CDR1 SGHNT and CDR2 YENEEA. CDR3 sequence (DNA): TGTGCCAGCAGCTTAGAAGGGACAGGGGATCAGCCCCTCCACTTT. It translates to CASSLEGTGDQPLHF.

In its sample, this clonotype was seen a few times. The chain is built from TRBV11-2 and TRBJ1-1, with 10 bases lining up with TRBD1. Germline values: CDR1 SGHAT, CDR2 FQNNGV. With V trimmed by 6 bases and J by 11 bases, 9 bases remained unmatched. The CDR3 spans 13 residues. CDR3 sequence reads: CASRYPGQGYAFF. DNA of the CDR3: TGTGCCAGCAGATATCCGGGACAGGGGTACGCTTTCTTT.

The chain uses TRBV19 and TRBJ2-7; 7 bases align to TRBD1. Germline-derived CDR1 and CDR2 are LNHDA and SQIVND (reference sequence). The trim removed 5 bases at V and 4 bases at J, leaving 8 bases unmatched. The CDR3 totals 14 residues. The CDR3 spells CASSALDRAYEQYF. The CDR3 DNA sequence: TGTGCCAGTAGTGCCCTCGACAGGGCTTACGAGCAGTACTTC.

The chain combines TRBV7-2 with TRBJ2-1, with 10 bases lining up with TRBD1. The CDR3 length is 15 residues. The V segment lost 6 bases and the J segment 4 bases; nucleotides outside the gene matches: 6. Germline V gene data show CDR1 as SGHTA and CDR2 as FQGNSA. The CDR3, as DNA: TGTGCCAGCAGTTTGGACAGGGGGAATTACAATGAGCAGTTCTTC. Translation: CASSLDRGNYNEQFF.

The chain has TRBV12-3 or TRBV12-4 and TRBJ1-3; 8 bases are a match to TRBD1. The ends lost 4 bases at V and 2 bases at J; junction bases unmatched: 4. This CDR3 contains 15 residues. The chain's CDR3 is CASSSDRGPGNTIYF. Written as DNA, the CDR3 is TGTGCCAGCAGTTCTGACAGGGGACCTGGAAACACCATATATTTT.